The clone carrying this TCR beta chain was counted between two and nine times. This may come from a read error, since a much larger clone is one base off. This sample is part of a study of Graves' ophthalmopathy and Graves' hyperthyroidism. About the research overall: In this cohort's terms, stable hyperthyroidism meant no ophthalmopathy by 18 months of follow-up.

The authors amplified TCR beta CDR3 regions, and they did so from RNA transcripts for repertoire sequencing. Second-round multiplex PCR came after a first-round RT-PCR that employed HTBI primers. Each CDR3 protein gets one entry after TCRdb re-called the multiplex PCR reads with MiXCR. The repertoire holds about 1.2 million distinct CDR3 sequences, with less than 45% as singletons. Clinical symptoms, serum thyroxine, TRAb, thyroid ultrasound and orbital computed tomography determined diagnosis. This CDR3 is built from 14 residues. Germline CDR1 is LNHNV and CDR2 is YYDKDF (reference sequence). This clonotype originated in an adult man with Graves' hyperthyroidism. Sequencing input: peripheral blood or thyroid tissue (not recorded which). The chain couples TRBV15 to TRBJ1-2, with no clear D. The CDR3 protein is CAASSRTSTYGYTF. The DNA of the CDR3 is TGTGCCGCCAGCTCTCGGACCAGTACCTATGGCTACACCTTC.